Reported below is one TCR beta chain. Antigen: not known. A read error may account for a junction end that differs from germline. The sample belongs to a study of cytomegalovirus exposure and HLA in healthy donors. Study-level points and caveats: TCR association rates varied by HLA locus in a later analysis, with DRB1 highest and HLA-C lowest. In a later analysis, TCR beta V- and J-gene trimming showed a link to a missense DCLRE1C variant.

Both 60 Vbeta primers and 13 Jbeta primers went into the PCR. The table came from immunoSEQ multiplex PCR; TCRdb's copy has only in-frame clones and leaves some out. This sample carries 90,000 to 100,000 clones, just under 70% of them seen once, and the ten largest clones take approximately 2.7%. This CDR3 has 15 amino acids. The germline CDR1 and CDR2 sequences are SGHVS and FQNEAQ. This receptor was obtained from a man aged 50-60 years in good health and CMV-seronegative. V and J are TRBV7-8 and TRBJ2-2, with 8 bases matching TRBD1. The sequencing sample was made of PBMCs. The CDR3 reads CASSSMSDRAGELFF. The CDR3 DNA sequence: TGTGCCAGCAGCTCGATGTCGGACAGGGCCGGAGAGCTGTTTTTT.